This TCR beta chain is drawn from a study of CD8 T cells in Susac syndrome (dated by TCRdb to about 2019). About the investigation overall: Whether CD8+ T cell activation and differentiation in Susac syndrome was antigen driven was tested using repertoire sequencing. What the study reported, not specific to this receptor: The number of individuals in the TCR sequencing and HLA analysis was acknowledged as relatively small.

High-throughput TCR beta sequencing profiled peripheral blood CD8+ and CD4+ T cells from healthy donors, Susac syndrome patients and multiple sclerosis patients. The multiple sclerosis controls were treatment-naive patients whose relapsing-remitting disease, either stable or active, fulfilled the revised McDonald criteria. CD8+ TEMRA cells were enriched by FACS, while bulk CD8+ and CD4+ T cells were purified by magnetic negative isolation. Blood was collected in EDTA tubes and processed within 24 hours, with PBMCs isolated through density gradient centrifugation. PBMCs destined for TCR sequencing were cryopreserved in liquid nitrogen and later thawed in a 37 °C water bath. Purity of sorted or isolated CD4+, CD8+ and CD8+ TEMRA cells was at least 90%. The CDR3 sequence holds 12 residues, the cysteine and phenylalanine included. Only CDR3 DNA remains: 36 bases, in frame from the first base. The CDR1 and CDR2 encoded by the germline V gene are SQVTM and ANQGSEA. At the junction V is shortened by 8 bases and J by 6 bases, with 17 bases in between.

RNA was extracted using the RNeasy kit, and about 0.5 to 1 microgram was reverse transcribed with random hexamers. The immunoSEQ multiplex PCR assay, which covers 54 Vbeta and 13 Jbeta segments, was used to amplify TCR beta CDR3 regions. PCR amplification bias was corrected using a synthetic template baseline for primer optimization and computational correction. The published analysis was carried out like this. Only productive sequences were kept, with reads annotated to V, D and J genes according to IMGT and analyzed in immunoSEQ Analyzer. To calculate clonality, Shannon entropy was normalized by log2 of the number of productive unique sequences and then subtracted from one. For each patient and control, public and private clones were evaluated within the 100 most prevalent clones. Clones were defined as Susac-specific if absent from the healthy and MS cohorts, from 1052 published viral clones and from other ImmuneACCESS disease sequences. TCRdb itself trimmed the public reads at Q25 with fastp, ran MiXCR and retained productive beta chains. Identical CDR3 proteins give one entry, which carries the most common genes and DNA. It is TCRdb's table, rather than the study itself, that gives the V and J calls and clone size. A total of 100,000 to 150,000 distinct CDR3 sequences appear in this sample, 85% to 95% of them only once. 0.093% of the sample is in the top ten clones.

On this clonotype itself: It lacks a known antigen. Base qualities were left out, and no much larger clone turns up one base away.

The sequence came from a human donor with multiple sclerosis. The chain is made from TRBV29-1 and TRBJ2-7; TRBD1 is possibly the D segment (5 matching bases). Sequencing used CD4+ T cells from PBMCs. The nucleotides read TGCAGCACCCCTGGGCAGGGCGGCGAGCAGTACTTC. It translates to CSTPGQGGEQYF.